Listed below are T cell receptor beta chains from one sample, sequenced in a study of blood T cell repertoires in COVID-19. TCRdb's copy holds only in-frame clones and misses some; the assay was immunoSEQ multiplex PCR. The table shows 200,000 to 300,000 clones, with approximately 78% occurring only once. Sequencing input: peripheral blood. Receptors originate from a woman in her fifties or sixties with active or convalescent COVID-19. CDR3s include the opening cysteine and the closing phenylalanine or tryptophan. The order of the fields is J gene, V gene, clone size, D gene, CDR3 DNA, CDR3 protein. The D gene is left open where the match is weak. The size field is filled for only some rows; it gives once, few, many or a size class.

>TRBJ1-1|TRBV7-9|-|-
TGTGCCAGCAGCTTAGCAGGGGTGAACACTGAAGCTTTCTTT
CASSLAGVNTEAFF
>TRBJ2-7|TRBV19|-|-
TGTGCCAGTAGTAGACCCCGGAGCAACGAGCAGTACTTC
CASSRPRSNEQYF
>TRBJ2-7|TRBV3-1/TRBV3-2|-|-
TGTGCCAGCAGCTCCCCGCCGGGGGACGAGCAGTACTTC
CASSSPPGDEQYF
>TRBJ2-7|TRBV11-2|-|TRBD2
TGTGCCAGCAGCTTAGATACTCGGCCGGGAAGGCTAGCGGCCCCCTACGAGCAGTACTTC
CASSLDTRPGRLAAPYEQYF
>TRBJ2-3|TRBV10-1|-|TRBD1
TGCGCCAGCAGTACAGGGGGCGCGAGATCAGATACGCAGTATTTT
CASSTGGARSDTQYF
>TRBJ1-6|TRBV5-1|-|TRBD1
TGCGCCAGCAGCTTATCGGACAGGGGTTCGGGCTCACCCCTCCACTTT
CASSLSDRGSGSPLHF
>TRBJ1-2|TRBV7-8|-|-
TGTGCCAGCAGCCCAAGCCCAGGGGTTAACACCTTC
CASSPSPGVNTF
>TRBJ1-2|TRBV25-1|once|TRBD1
TGTGCCAGCAGTGCCTGGACAGGGCCGTCCTCGGGAGGCTACACCTTC
CASSAWTGPSSGGYTF
>TRBJ1-2|TRBV6-1|-|-
TGTGCCAGCAGTGAAAAAGGGGTGAGGGGCTACACCTTC
CASSEKGVRGYTF
>TRBJ2-3|TRBV5-1|-|TRBD1
TGCGCCAGCTACAGGGGAGAATCCACAGATACGCAGTATTTT
CASYRGESTDTQYF
>TRBJ2-1|TRBV2|-|TRBD2
TGTGCCAGCAGTGAGGGACTAGCGGATTCCTACAATGAGCAGTTCTTC
CASSEGLADSYNEQFF
>TRBJ2-7|TRBV7-2|few|TRBD2
TGTGCCAGCAGCTTAGTTCCGGGGGGCTCCTACGAGCAGTACTTC
CASSLVPGGSYEQYF
>TRBJ2-7|TRBV18|-|-
TGTGCCAGCTCACCCCCCCTAGAAAGTCTCGAGCAGTACTTC
CASSPPLESLEQYF
>TRBJ2-7|TRBV5-5|-|-
TGTGCCAGCACCCCCCCGGGGTCCTACGAGCAGTACTTC
CASTPPGSYEQYF
>TRBJ2-3|TRBV5-4|once|TRBD2
TGTGCCAGCAGCTTGTCTAGCGGGGGGGGCACAGATACGCAGTATTTT
CASSLSSGGGTDTQYF
>TRBJ1-2|TRBV6-6|-|TRBD1
TGTGCCAGCAGTTTGAAAACAGGGGGCCTCCCCTATGGCTACACCTTC
CASSLKTGGLPYGYTF
>TRBJ1-2|TRBV7-2|-|-
TGTGCCAGCAGCTTAGTCGGGGTTCCCTTCCATGGCTACACCTTC
CASSLVGVPFHGYTF
>TRBJ1-2|TRBV6-2/TRBV6-3|-|TRBD1
TGTGCCAGCAGTCGGACAGGGGCCCACTATGGCTACACCTTC
CASSRTGAHYGYTF
>TRBJ1-3|TRBV4-1|few|-
TGCGCCAGCAGCCTCTTGTCCTTCCCTGGAAACACCATATATTTT
CASSLLSFPGNTIYF
>TRBJ2-3|TRBV7-2|-|TRBD1
TGTGCCAGCAGCTTAGGGACAGGGGTGGCAGATACGCAGTATTTT
CASSLGTGVADTQYF
>TRBJ2-1|TRBV7-2|-|TRBD1
TGTGCCAGCAGCTTCAGGGGGAGCTCCTACAATGAGCAGTTCTTC
CASSFRGSSYNEQFF
>TRBJ1-5|TRBV7-8|few|TRBD1
TGTGCCAGCAGCTCCCGACAGGGGCCCTATAGCAATCAGCCCCAGCATTTT
CASSSRQGPYSNQPQHF
>TRBJ1-2|TRBV30|-|TRBD1
TGTGCCATAAACAGGGGGCTTCGCTATGGCTACACCTTC
CAINRGLRYGYTF
>TRBJ1-2|TRBV4-1|-|-
TGCGCCAGCAGCCAAGGGTCGGGGGGCCTGGGCTATGGCTACACCTTC
CASSQGSGGLGYGYTF
>TRBJ1-6|TRBV5-5|-|-
TGTGCCAGCAGCCCCGACAGAACCTCGAGGGGGTCCTATAATTCACCCCTCCACTTT
CASSPDRTSRGSYNSPLHF
>TRBJ1-5|TRBV19|-|-
TGTGCCAGTAGTACCCAGGGGCAGGGGAATCAGCCCCAGCATTTT
CASSTQGQGNQPQHF
>TRBJ1-1|TRBV6-6|-|-
TGTGCCAGCAGCCCTCTCCGGAGAGGGCACACTGAAGCTTTCTTT
CASSPLRRGHTEAFF
>TRBJ1-6|TRBV6-5|once|TRBD1
TGTGCCAGCAGTTACAATGGACAGGGTGATTCACCCCTCCACTTT
CASSYNGQGDSPLHF
>TRBJ2-3|TRBV9|-|TRBD2
TGTGCCAGCAGCACGACTAGCGGGGTTGGGTTGGATACGCAGTATTTT
CASSTTSGVGLDTQYF
>TRBJ1-2|TRBV14|-|TRBD1
TGTGCCAGCAGCCAATCCAGGGGGAGTGGCTACACCTTC
CASSQSRGSGYTF
>TRBJ1-5|TRBV15|-|-
TGTGCCACCAGCAGTGACAGGATTCCCGGTCAGCCCCAGCATTTT
CATSSDRIPGQPQHF
>TRBJ2-7|TRBV7-2|-|TRBD2
TGTGCCAGCAGCTTAGAGGGACTAGATGCCTACGAGCAGTACTTC
CASSLEGLDAYEQYF
>TRBJ1-6|TRBV19|few|-
TGTGCCAGTAGCAAGCCGGGCTCTAGCTCACCCCTCCACTTT
CASSKPGSSSPLHF
>TRBJ2-6|TRBV5-4|-|-
TGTGCCAGCGGGGAGGGGGGCCCTGGGGCCAACGTCCTGACTTTC
CASGEGGPGANVLTF
>TRBJ1-1|TRBV2|-|TRBD1
TGTGCCAGCAGGGCCCGACAGGGAAGGAACACTGAAGCTTTCTTT
CASRARQGRNTEAFF
>TRBJ1-2|TRBV5-1|once|-
TGCGCCAGCAGCGCAGGGGACTATGGCTACACCTTC
CASSAGDYGYTF
>TRBJ2-3|TRBV9|-|TRBD2
TGTGCCAGCAGCGCCGCCGGGACTAGCGGGGCTACGCAGTATTTT
CASSAAGTSGATQYF
>TRBJ1-1|TRBV5-1|-|-
TGCGCCAGCAGCCCCAAGACAGGAACAACTAACACTGAAGCTTTCTTT
CASSPKTGTTNTEAFF
>TRBJ1-2|TRBV29-1|-|TRBD1
TGCAGCGTTGAGGTCCAGGGGGGTGGCTACACCTTC
CSVEVQGGGYTF
>TRBJ1-1|TRBV6-5|-|-
TGTGCCAGCAGTTACAAGGGGGACAACACTGAAGCTTTCTTT
CASSYKGDNTEAFF
>TRBJ1-6|TRBV29-1|-|TRBD1
TGCAGCGTTGTACTACAGGGGAGTAATTCACCCCTCCACTTT
CSVVLQGSNSPLHF
>TRBJ2-3|TRBV6-4|few|-
TGTGCCAGCCTACCGGGACAAGAGCGACCTAGCACAGATACGCAGTATTTT
CASLPGQERPSTDTQYF
>TRBJ1-1|TRBV10-3|-|-
TGTGCCATCAGCCCACGACAGCCAAACACTGAAGCTTTCTTT
CAISPRQPNTEAFF
>TRBJ2-2|TRBV2|-|TRBD2
TGTGCCAGCAGCGATACTAGCGGGAGGCTCACCGGGGAGCTGTTTTTT
CASSDTSGRLTGELFF
>TRBJ1-2|TRBV7-9|-|-
TGTGCCAGCAGCCCCGGACTGTATGGCTACACCTTC
CASSPGLYGYTF
>TRBJ2-1|TRBV30|once|TRBD2
TGTGCCTGGAGTATCCTAGCGGATCAACACAATGAGCAGTTCTTC
CAWSILADQHNEQFF